Presented here are 25 T cell receptor beta chains from one specimen sequenced in a study of Graves' ophthalmopathy and Graves' hyperthyroidism. RNA transcripts served as template for amplifying TCR beta CDR3 sequences. An initial RT-PCR round employing HTBI primers preceded a second-round multiplex PCR. TCRdb re-derived calls from the multiplex PCR reads in MiXCR, one entry per CDR3 protein. The sample shows a few hundred thousand distinct CDR3 sequences, about two fifths of them seen only once. Input material: peripheral blood or thyroid tissue (not recorded which). These TCRs come from an adult man with Graves' hyperthyroidism.

The chain combines TRBV19 with TRBJ2-1, with 11 positions matching TRBD2. After removal of 8 bases from V and 7 bases from J, the junction contained 7 bases not matched to a gene. The germline gives CDR1 LNHDA, CDR2 SQIVND (reference sequence). This CDR3 is 14 amino acids long. The chain's CDR3 is CASGSTSGMNEQFF. The DNA of the CDR3 is TGTGCCAGTGGCTCGACTAGCGGGATGAATGAGCAGTTCTTC.

This clonotype showed up many times. This chain joins TRBV6-6 and TRBJ2-5; D unclear. CDR3 length: 16 residues. Trimming took 0 bases from V and 3 from J, leaving 14 bases between them. Germline assignment: CDR1 MNHNY and CDR2 SVGAGI (reference sequence). CDR3 sequence reads: CASSYSMAFGEETQYF. The DNA for the CDR3 is TGTGCCAGCAGTTACTCGATGGCCTTCGGAGAAGAGACCCAGTACTTC.

The V and J genes are TRBV10-3 and TRBJ1-5; 11 bases align to TRBD1. This CDR3 has 15 residues. The junction had 2 bases not matched to a gene; V was cut back by 6 bases and J by 1 base. Germline V gene data show CDR1 as ENHRY and CDR2 as SYGVKD. CDR3 loop: CAIRGTGGSNQPQHF. In nucleotides, the CDR3 is TGTGCCATCAGGGGGACAGGGGGGAGCAATCAGCCCCAGCATTTT.

In the case of this clonotype: The CDR3 end shows no conserved phenylalanine or tryptophan, and so a read error is likely. J is TRBJ1-5 and V is TRBV5-1; a possible D gene is TRBD1 (5 bases). Trimming left V 0 bases short and J 7 bases short, with 11 bases between. The CDR3 runs 14 residues. Germline CDR1 SGHRS, CDR2 YFSETQ. CDR3 nucleotides: TGCGCCAGCAGCTTGGCTGCAGGGAAGCAGCCCCAGCATCTT. Its translation: CASSLAAGKQPQHL.

Only a few counts were recorded for this clonotype. The chain links TRBV7-9 to TRBJ2-7; 7 nucleotides align to TRBD1. V lost 6 bases, J lost 2 bases, and 13 bases stayed unmatched. This CDR3 is 16 amino acids long. The germline V gene encodes CDR1 SEHNR and CDR2 FQNEAQ (reference sequence). The CDR3 sequence is CASSPRQGETAYEQYF. The CDR3 nucleotides read TGTGCCAGCAGTCCCCGACAGGGAGAGACGGCCTACGAGCAGTACTTC.

The CDR3 is CASSQFGTGFSSGANVLTF. The CDR3 DNA sequence: TGTGCCAGCAGCCAGTTCGGGACAGGGTTCTCTTCTGGGGCCAACGTCCTGACTTTC. The V call is TRBV12-3 or TRBV12-4, the J call TRBJ2-6; 9 bases agree with TRBD1. The CDR3 is 19 residues long. With 6 bases clipped from V and 1 base from J, the junction kept 13 bases outside the gene matches.

As regards this clonotype: Germline and junction disagree at one end, which may indicate a read error. V and J are TRBV25-1 and TRBJ2-3; D might be TRBD2 (6 bases). The CDR3 is 12 residues long. Germline CDR1 reads MGHDK; CDR2 reads SYGVNS. DNA for the CDR3: TGTGCCAGCAAGGGACTCGTCGATATGCAGTATTTT. Amino acid sequence: CASKGLVDMQYF.

The chain carries TRBV9 and TRBJ1-6; D is undetermined. Germline CDR1 SGDLS, CDR2 YYNGEE. This CDR3 has 14 residues. V lost 4 bases to trimming and J lost 14 bases, with 19 bases between them. CDR3 sequence reads: CASSQDWGFYSLHF. The CDR3 DNA reads TGTGCCAGCAGCCAAGATTGGGGATTTTATTCCCTCCACTTT.

CDR3 nucleotides: TGCAGCGTTGAATCGGACAGGGGCAACTATAATTCACCCCTCCACTTT. Encoded protein: CSVESDRGNYNSPLHF. The chain is built from TRBV29-1 and TRBJ1-6; 9 nucleotides align to TRBD1. The V gene end was trimmed by 2 bases and the J gene end by 3 bases; junction bases not matched to a gene: 5. Per the germline V gene, CDR1 is SQVTM and CDR2 is ANQGSEA. The CDR3 length is 16 residues.

V is TRBV7-3 and J is TRBJ2-1; 9 positions agree with TRBD2. The ends lost 2 bases at V and 9 bases at J; junction bases unmatched: 11. The CDR3 totals 16 residues. In germline, CDR1 is SGHTA, CDR2 FQGTGA. The CDR3 sequence is CASSLDPGLAYGEQFF. The CDR3 nucleotides read TGTGCCAGCAGCTTAGACCCGGGACTAGCTTATGGTGAGCAGTTCTTC.

The rearrangement uses TRBV10-3 and TRBJ1-4, with 8 bases lining up with TRBD1. The CDR3 totals 14 residues. J was trimmed by 5 bases and V by 6 bases; bases with no gene match: 5. CDR1 and CDR2 (germline): ENHRY, SYGVKD. This CDR3 reads CAISGTGKNEKLFF. The CDR3 nucleotides are TGTGCCATCAGCGGGACAGGAAAAAATGAAAAACTGTTTTTT.

This clonotype was recorded at least ten times. The rearrangement links TRBV20-1 to TRBJ1-3; D not certain. The ends were cut back, 3 bases at V and 0 bases at J, with 6 bases in the middle. The CDR3 consists of 13 residues. CDR1 and CDR2 (germline): DFQATT, SNEGSKA (reference sequence). The CDR3 sequence: CSARKSSGNTIYF. The CDR3 DNA reads as TGCAGTGCTAGGAAGAGCTCTGGAAACACCATATATTTT.

About this clonotype itself: This could be a read error, since a much larger clone is one nucleotide away. This CDR3 is CTSRQDYQETQYF. CDR3 DNA sequence: TGTACCAGCAGGCAGGACTATCAAGAGACCCAGTACTTC. This chain links TRBV12-3 or TRBV12-4 with TRBJ2-5, with D maybe TRBD2 (6 bases). The CDR3 runs to 13 residues.

This clonotype was observed many times. The rearrangement joins TRBV9 to TRBJ2-7; 10 nucleotides agree with TRBD2. V lost 0 bases to trimming and J lost 3 bases; unmatched junction nucleotides: 3. The CDR3 sequence is 15 residues long. Germline loops: CDR1 SGDLS, CDR2 YYNGEE. As DNA, the CDR3 is TGTGCCAGCAGCGTAGCCGGGACTAGCGACTACGAGCAGTACTTC. Translation gives CASSVAGTSDYEQYF.

The V gene is TRBV6-5, the J gene TRBJ2-7; the D call may be TRBD1 or TRBD2 (5 bases each). Germline V gene data show CDR1 as MNHEY and CDR2 as SVGAGI. The length of the CDR3 is 16 residues. Trimming pared 0 bases from V and 7 bases from J, leaving 19 bases between. CDR3 DNA: TGTGCCAGCAGTTACTCGGGGCAGCGGCCCCTTTCGGAGCAGTACTTC. Protein sequence: CASSYSGQRPLSEQYF.

In this sample, this clonotype turned up many times. The chain couples TRBV29-1 to TRBJ1-6; 8 nucleotides agree with TRBD1. The V segment lost 6 bases and the J segment 8 bases; nucleotides outside the gene matches: 6. From germline, CDR1 is SQVTM and CDR2 ANQGSEA. The CDR3 extends over 13 amino acids. CDR3 residues: CSVGTGGDSPLHF. CDR3 sequence (DNA): TGCAGCGTCGGCACAGGGGGAGATTCACCCCTCCACTTT.

In this sample, this clonotype turned up many times. The chain couples TRBV6-6 to TRBJ2-7, with D possibly being TRBD1 or TRBD2 (5 bases each). The CDR3 length is 17 residues. In germline, CDR1 is MNHNY, CDR2 SVGAGI (reference sequence). Trimming shortened V by 5 bases and J by 0 bases, and 20 bases separated the two germline ends. CDR3 sequence: CASSPRTQGRSSYEQYF. For the CDR3, the DNA is TGTGCCAGCAGTCCCCGGACTCAGGGCAGGAGCTCCTACGAGCAGTACTTC.

The CDR3 DNA is TGTGCCAGTATCCCCGAGGGCACAGATACGCAGTATTTT. Amino acids: CASIPEGTDTQYF. The genes are TRBV19 and TRBJ2-3; D call uncertain. The CDR3 loop spans 13 amino acids. The germline V gene has CDR1 LNHDA and CDR2 SQIVND (reference sequence). The V and J ends lost 7 bases and 1 base respectively, with 9 bases between them.

This clonotype was seen ten or more times. The V call is TRBV5-1, the J call TRBJ2-7; 9 bases align to TRBD2. V lost 0 bases, J lost 4 bases, and 5 bases stayed unmatched. Germline values: CDR1 SGHRS, CDR2 YFSETQ. The CDR3 has 15 amino acids. The CDR3 loop is CASSLGSGSGYEQYF. The CDR3 coding sequence is TGCGCCAGCAGCTTGGGTAGCGGGAGTGGATACGAGCAGTACTTC.

The rearrangement uses TRBV7-3 and TRBJ1-3; no definite D call. Trimming shortened V by 2 bases and J by 9 bases, and 14 bases separated the two germline ends. This CDR3 has 14 residues. The germline gives CDR1 SGHTA, CDR2 FQGTGA. The CDR3 region is CASSLAHQDFTIYF. CDR3 in DNA: TGTGCCAGCAGCTTAGCGCACCAGGATTTCACCATATATTTT.

This clonotype appeared many times. The chain couples TRBV5-1 to TRBJ2-7, with D hard to call. Germline V gene sequence: CDR1 SGHRS, CDR2 YFSETQ. V lost 0 bases, J lost 4 bases, and 8 bases lay in between. CDR3 length: 13 amino acids. In nucleotides, the CDR3 is TGCGCCAGCAGCTTGGCCGACCTGTACGAGCAGTACTTC. Translation: CASSLADLYEQYF. The entire variable domain, with the rest obtained from reference TRBV5-1 and TRBJ2-7, is as follows: KAGVTQTPRYLIKTRGQQVTLSCSPISGHRSVSWYQQTPGQGLQFLFEYFSETQRNKGNFPGRFSGRQFSNSRSEMNVSTLELGDSALYLCASSLADLYEQYFGPGTRLTVT.

In regard to this clonotype: At one end, the junction sequence differs from germline, possibly due to a read error. The chain carries TRBV6-6 and TRBJ2-1; 10 bases are shared with TRBD2. The germline gives CDR1 MNHNY, CDR2 SVGAGI (reference sequence). The CDR3 is made up of 15 amino acids. The CDR3 sequence is CAISLLGTSVREQFF. CDR3 nucleotide sequence: TGTGCCATCAGTCTCCTTGGGACTAGCGTCAGGGAGCAGTTCTTC.

This clonotype has at least ten counts. The chain employs TRBV5-8 and TRBJ2-5; D might be TRBD2 (5 bases). V lost 0 bases, J lost 8 bases, and 14 bases lay in between. The CDR3 is made up of 14 amino acids. CDR1 is SGHTS and CDR2 is YDEGEE in the germline V gene. The CDR3 loop reads CASSLGADSGTQYF. CDR3 coding DNA: TGTGCCAGCAGCTTGGGGGCGGATTCGGGAACCCAGTACTTC.

The rearrangement uses TRBV10-3 and TRBJ1-1; no firm D call. CDR3 length: 14 amino acids. V was clipped by 10 bases and J by 0 bases, with 15 bases between them. CDR1 ENHRY and CDR2 SYGVKD come from the germline V gene. The CDR3 sequence is CASRPNLMNTEAFF. The CDR3 coding sequence is TGTGCCAGCAGACCCAATTTAATGAACACTGAAGCTTTCTTT.

This clonotype was recorded a few times. This chain links TRBV19 with TRBJ2-7, with D possibly matching TRBD1 (5 bases). V was clipped by 0 bases and J by 2 bases, with 8 bases between them. The germline CDR1 and CDR2 sequences are LNHDA and SQIVND (reference sequence). This CDR3 has 14 residues. DNA of the CDR3: TGTGCCAGTAGTATAGATTCAGGGACCTACGAGCAGTACTTC. This encodes CASSIDSGTYEQYF.